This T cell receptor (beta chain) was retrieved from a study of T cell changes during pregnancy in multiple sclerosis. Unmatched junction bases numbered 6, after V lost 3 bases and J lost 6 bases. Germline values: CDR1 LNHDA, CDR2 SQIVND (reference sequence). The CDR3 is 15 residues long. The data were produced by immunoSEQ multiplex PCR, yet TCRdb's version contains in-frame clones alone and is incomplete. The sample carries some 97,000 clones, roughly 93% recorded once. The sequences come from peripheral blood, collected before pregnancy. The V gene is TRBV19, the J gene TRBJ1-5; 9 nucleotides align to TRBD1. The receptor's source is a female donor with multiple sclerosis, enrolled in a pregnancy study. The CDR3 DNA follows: TGTGCCAGTAGTATCTCACAGGGGGCGGGTCAGCCCCAGCATTTT. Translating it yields CASSISQGAGQPQHF.